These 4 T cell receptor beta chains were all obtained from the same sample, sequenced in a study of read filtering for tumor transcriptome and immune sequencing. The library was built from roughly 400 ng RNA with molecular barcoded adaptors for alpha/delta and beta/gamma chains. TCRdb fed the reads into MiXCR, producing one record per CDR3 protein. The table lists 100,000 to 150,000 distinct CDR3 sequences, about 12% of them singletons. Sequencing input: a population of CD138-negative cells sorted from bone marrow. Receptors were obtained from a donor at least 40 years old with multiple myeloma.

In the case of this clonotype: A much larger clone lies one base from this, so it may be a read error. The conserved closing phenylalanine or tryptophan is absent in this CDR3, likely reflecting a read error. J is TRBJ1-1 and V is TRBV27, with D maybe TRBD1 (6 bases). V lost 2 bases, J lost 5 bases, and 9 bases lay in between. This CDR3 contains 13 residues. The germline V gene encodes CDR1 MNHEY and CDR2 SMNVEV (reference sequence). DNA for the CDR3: TGTGCCAGCAGTTTACAGGGGTGGACTGAAGCTTTCCTT. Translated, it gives CASSLQGWTEAFL.

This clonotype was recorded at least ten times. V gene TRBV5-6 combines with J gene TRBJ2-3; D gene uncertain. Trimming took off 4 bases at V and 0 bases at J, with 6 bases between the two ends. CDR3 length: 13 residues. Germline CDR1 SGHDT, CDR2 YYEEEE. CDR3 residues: CASSLRSTDTQYF. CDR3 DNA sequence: TGTGCCAGCAGCCTACGGAGCACAGATACGCAGTATTTT.

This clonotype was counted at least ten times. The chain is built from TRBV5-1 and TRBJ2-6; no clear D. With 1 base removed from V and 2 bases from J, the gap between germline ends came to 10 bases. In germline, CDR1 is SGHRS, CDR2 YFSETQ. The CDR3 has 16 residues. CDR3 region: CASSLLGMAGANVLTF. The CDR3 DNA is TGCGCCAGCAGCTTGTTGGGTATGGCTGGGGCCAACGTCCTGACTTTC.

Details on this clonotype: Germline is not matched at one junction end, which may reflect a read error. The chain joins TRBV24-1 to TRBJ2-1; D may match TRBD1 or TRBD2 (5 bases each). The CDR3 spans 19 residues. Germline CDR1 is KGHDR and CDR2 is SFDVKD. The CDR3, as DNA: TGTGCCACCAGTGATTTCAAGGGGTCTGCTGGGACGGGGTACAATGAGCAGCTCTTC. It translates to CATSDFKGSAGTGYNEQLF.